Below, 18 T cell receptor beta chains from the same sample are listed, as sequenced in a study of Ad26.COV2.S vaccination and SARS-CoV-2 variants (dated by TCRdb to the early 2020s). Library preparation used the immunoSEQ multiplex PCR assay. TCRdb mirrors the immuneACCESS table, restricted to in-frame sequences. Some clones are absent from its copies; in checked studies, under half trace to an unresolved V gene, and the reason for the others is unknown. Counted in this sample were over 400,000 clones; 90% of them appeared once. The top ten hold roughly 4.3% of the sample. The treatment or condition label for this specimen denotes: roughly 20 received Ad26.COV2.S at low or high dose, single or two shots; about 5 received placebo; per-sample allocation not given. Repertoires of vaccine and placebo recipients were sequenced from samples collected on day 63 after the first injection. Sequenced here: peripheral blood, sampled in a trial of Ad26.COV2.S vaccine versus placebo. The source is a person aged 18 to 59 who received the Ad26.COV2.S COVID-19 vaccine or a placebo.

This clone appeared a single time. The V gene is TRBV27, the J gene TRBJ2-1; 7 bases match TRBD1. Unmatched junction bases numbered 17, after V lost 10 bases and J lost 5 bases. CDR1 and CDR2 (germline): MNHEY, SMNVEV (reference sequence). The CDR3 spans 16 residues. The DNA of the CDR3 is TGTGCCATCCTACTGTGGGGTCGGGACAGACACAATGAGCAGTTCTTC. Translated, it gives CAILLWGRDRHNEQFF.

The V call is TRBV4-1, the J call TRBJ2-1, with no clear D. Trimming took 0 bases from V and 4 from J, leaving 13 bases between them. From germline, CDR1 is MGHRA and CDR2 YSYEKL. There are 16 residues in the CDR3. CDR3: CASSQEELGPYNEQFF. The CDR3, as DNA: TGCGCCAGCAGCCAAGAGGAGTTAGGGCCTTACAATGAGCAGTTCTTC.

The chain uses TRBV28 and TRBJ2-1; 8 bases fit TRBD2. The germline V gene encodes CDR1 MDHEN and CDR2 SYDVKM. Trimming at V came to 4 bases and at J to 4 bases, leaving 6 bases not matched to a gene. CDR3 size: 15 residues. The CDR3: CASSSGSGTYNEQFF. The CDR3 DNA reads as TGTGCCAGCAGTTCTGGTAGCGGGACTTACAATGAGCAGTTCTTC.

This clone occurred once. The chain uses TRBV19 and TRBJ1-5, with 7 nucleotides matching TRBD1. Germline assignment: CDR1 LNHDA and CDR2 SQIVND (reference sequence). The CDR3 totals 15 residues. After removal of 10 bases from V and 2 bases from J, the junction contained 11 bases not matched to a gene. The CDR3 loop reads CATRNRGVGNQPQHF. DNA of the CDR3: TGTGCCACGCGAAACAGGGGTGTGGGCAATCAGCCCCAGCATTTT. Variable domain in full (rest from reference TRBV19 and TRBJ1-5): DGGITQSPKYLFRKEGQNVTLSCEQNLNHDAMYWYRQDPGQGLRLIYYSQIVNDFQKGDIAEGYSVSREKKESFPLTVTSAQKNPTAFYLCATRNRGVGNQPQHFGDGTRLSIL.

The J gene is TRBJ2-7, the V gene TRBV4-1, with a possible D match to TRBD1 (5 bases). The germline V gene encodes CDR1 MGHRA and CDR2 YSYEKL. V was shortened by 0 bases and J by 7 bases, with 13 bases between the two germline ends. The CDR3 has 14 amino acids. CDR3 sequence (DNA): TGCGCCAGCAGCCAAGATTCAGGACAAGGAGAGCAGTACTTC. It translates to CASSQDSGQGEQYF.

The chain recombines TRBV14 with TRBJ1-5; D is unclear. This CDR3 is 13 amino acids long. Trimming shortened V by 0 bases and J by 6 bases, and 6 bases separated the two germline ends. Per germline, CDR1 SGHDN and CDR2 FVKESK. The CDR3 DNA follows: TGTGCCAGCAGCCAAGATAGAGGTCAGCCCCAGCATTTT. Amino acid sequence: CASSQDRGQPQHF.

This clone was detected a few times. The rearrangement uses TRBV7-9 and TRBJ2-3; D is unresolved. The length of the CDR3 is 14 residues. CDR1 SEHNR and CDR2 FQNEAQ come from the germline V gene (reference sequence). V lost 4 bases and J lost 0, with 8 bases in between. CDR3 region: CASSSMTSTDTQYF. For the CDR3, the DNA is TGTGCCAGCAGCTCCATGACCAGCACAGATACGCAGTATTTT.

A single count supports this clone. The chain joins TRBV5-4 to TRBJ1-4; D is unresolved. V was pared by 0 bases and J by 6 bases, with 18 bases between. Germline lookup yields CDR1 SGHNT and CDR2 YYREEE (reference sequence). This CDR3 comprises 17 residues. The CDR3 DNA follows: TGTGCCAGCAGCTTGGGCGGCAGTCCCAAGAGTTATGAAAAACTGTTTTTT. Protein sequence: CASSLGGSPKSYEKLFF.

The rearrangement joins TRBV4-1 to TRBJ2-2; no reliable D call. Trimming removed 0 bases at V and 8 bases at J, with 10 bases between. Germline CDR1 MGHRA, CDR2 YSYEKL. The CDR3 loop spans 14 amino acids. The DNA of the CDR3 is TGCGCCAGCAGCCAAGATCAGGTCGGTGGGGAGCTGTTTTTT. This codes for CASSQDQVGGELFF.

V is TRBV19 and J is TRBJ1-2, with D perhaps matching TRBD1 (5 bases). Germline CDR1 reads LNHDA; CDR2 reads SQIVND (reference sequence). CDR3 size: 13 residues. The V end was cut by 3 bases, the J end by 4 bases, with 9 bases between. The CDR3 loop reads CASSIGGAYGYTF. The CDR3 bases are TGTGCCAGTAGTATCGGAGGGGCCTATGGCTACACCTTC.

The chain links TRBV7-9 to TRBJ2-1; D is possibly TRBD2 (6 bases). The CDR3 has 14 amino acids. Germline assignment: CDR1 SEHNR and CDR2 FQNEAQ (reference sequence). V was clipped by 7 bases and J by 2 bases, with 12 bases between them. Here the CDR3 reads CASMVAGTYNEQFF. The CDR3 DNA follows: TGTGCCAGCATGGTGGCGGGAACCTACAATGAGCAGTTCTTC. The whole variable domain, remainder taken from reference TRBV7-9 and TRBJ2-1, is DTGVSQNPRHKITKRGQNVTFRCDPISEHNRLYWYRQTLGQGPEFLTYFQNEAQLEKSRLLSDRFSAERPKGSFSTLEIQRTEQGDSAMYLCASMVAGTYNEQFFGPGTRLTVL.

J is TRBJ1-4 and V is TRBV7-9, with D maybe TRBD1 (5 bases). This CDR3 has 15 residues. The germline V gene has CDR1 SEHNR and CDR2 FQNEAQ (reference sequence). V was shortened by 1 base and J by 4 bases, with 10 bases between the two germline ends. The chain's CDR3 is CASSLVTGGNEKLFF. The CDR3 bases are TGTGCCAGCAGCTTAGTTACGGGGGGTAATGAAAAACTGTTTTTT.

The chain combines TRBV28 with TRBJ1-6; D not resolved. Germline V CDR1 and CDR2: MDHEN, SYDVKM. CDR3 size: 12 residues. V gave up 4 bases and J gave up 8 bases, with 6 bases separating them. The CDR3 coding sequence is TGTGCCAGCAGTTCCCTGGATTCACCCCTCCACTTT. This sequence encodes CASSSLDSPLHF.

The chain carries TRBV11-2 and TRBJ2-2, with no clear D. V was trimmed by 5 bases and J by 2 bases, leaving 12 bases between them. CDR3 size: 15 residues. Germline V gives CDR1 SGHAT, CDR2 FQNNGV. CDR3 region: CASSAWRANTGELFF. CDR3 bases: TGTGCCAGCAGCGCATGGCGCGCAAACACCGGGGAGCTGTTTTTT.

The chain has TRBV5-1 and TRBJ2-7; a possible D gene is TRBD2 (5 bases). V gave up 1 base and J gave up 3 bases, with 8 bases separating them. CDR1 and CDR2 (germline): SGHRS, YFSETQ. CDR3 length: 13 amino acids. DNA for the CDR3: TGCGCCAGCAGCTTGAGCGGCGACTACGAGCAGTACTTC. It codes for CASSLSGDYEQYF.

The rearrangement links TRBV27 to TRBJ2-1; 8 bases fit TRBD2. CDR1 and CDR2 (germline): MNHEY, SMNVEV (reference sequence). The V segment lost 1 base and the J segment 7 bases; nucleotides outside the gene matches: 6. This CDR3 contains 15 residues. The CDR3, as DNA: TGTGCCAGCAGTTTATTACGGGAGGGCCAGAATGAGCAGTTCTTC. Protein product: CASSLLREGQNEQFF.

This chain uses TRBV2 with TRBJ2-1; TRBD2 aligns across 12 bases. The germline V gene encodes CDR1 SNHLY and CDR2 FYNNEI. The V and J ends lost 1 base and 10 bases, in that order; junction bases with no gene match: 5. The CDR3 length is 15 residues. The CDR3 bases are TGTGCCAGCAGTGAAGGACTAGCGGGAGTAGGGGAGCAGTTCTTC. Protein: CASSEGLAGVGEQFF. Full variable domain (rest looked up from reference TRBV2 and TRBJ2-1): EPEVTQTPSHQVTQMGQEVILRCVPISNHLYFYWYRQILGQKVEFLVSFYNNEISEKSEIFDDQFSVERPDGSNFTLKIRSTKLEDSAMYFCASSEGLAGVGEQFFGPGTRLTVL.

This chain joins TRBV27 and TRBJ2-3, with TRBD2 matching 7 bases. Germline trimming cut 4 bases from V and 0 bases from J; bases unmatched to any gene: 4. This CDR3 has 15 residues. Germline-derived CDR1 and CDR2 are MNHEY and SMNVEV (reference sequence). The CDR3 loop reads CASSWSSGSTDTQYF. In DNA form, the CDR3 reads TGTGCCAGCAGTTGGTCTAGCGGTAGCACAGATACGCAGTATTTT.